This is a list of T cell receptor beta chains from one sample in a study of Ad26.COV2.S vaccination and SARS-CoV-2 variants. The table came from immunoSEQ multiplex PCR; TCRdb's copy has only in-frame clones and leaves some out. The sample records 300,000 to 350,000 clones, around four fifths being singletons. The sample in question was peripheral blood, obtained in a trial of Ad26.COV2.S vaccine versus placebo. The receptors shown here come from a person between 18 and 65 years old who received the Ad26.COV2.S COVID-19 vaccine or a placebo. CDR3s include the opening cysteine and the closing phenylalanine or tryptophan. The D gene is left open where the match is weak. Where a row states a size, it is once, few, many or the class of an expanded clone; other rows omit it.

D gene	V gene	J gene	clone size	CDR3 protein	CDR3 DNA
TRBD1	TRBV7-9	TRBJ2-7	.	CASSSGTGGREQYF	TGTGCCAGCAGCTCCGGGACAGGGGGGAGGGAGCAGTACTTC
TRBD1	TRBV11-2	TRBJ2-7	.	CASSLRTGNYEQYF	TGTGCCAGCAGCTTACGGACAGGCAACTACGAGCAGTACTTC
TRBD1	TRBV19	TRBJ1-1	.	CASSIGWGTGITEAFF	TGTGCCAGTAGTATAGGTTGGGGGACAGGCATCACTGAAGCTTTCTTT
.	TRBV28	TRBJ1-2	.	CASSPGQGTSGYTF	TGTGCCAGCAGTCCGGGGCAGGGAACTTCGGGCTACACCTTC
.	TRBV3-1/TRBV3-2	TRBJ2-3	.	CASSPRVGGPLNTQYF	TGTGCCAGCAGCCCCCGAGTGGGGGGCCCCCTAAATACGCAGTATTTT
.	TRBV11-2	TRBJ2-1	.	CASSPIRGAEGEQFF	TGTGCCAGCAGCCCTATTCGGGGGGCCGAAGGCGAGCAGTTCTTC
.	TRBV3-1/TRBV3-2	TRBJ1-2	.	CASSPTGVNYGYTF	TGTGCCAGCAGCCCCACAGGAGTTAACTATGGCTACACCTTC
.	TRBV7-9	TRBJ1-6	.	CASSLDSGGSNSPLHF	TGTGCCAGCAGCTTAGATTCCGGGGGTTCTAATTCACCCCTCCACTTT
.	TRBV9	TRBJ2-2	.	CASSPPGATGELFF	TGTGCCAGCAGCCCCCCTGGGGCGACCGGGGAGCTGTTTTTT
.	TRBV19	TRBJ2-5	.	CASSPRIQLSETQYF	TGTGCCAGTAGTCCGCGGATTCAACTCTCGGAGACCCAGTACTTC
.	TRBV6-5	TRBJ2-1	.	CASRGRSYNEQFF	TGTGCCAGCAGGGGCAGAAGTTACAATGAGCAGTTCTTC
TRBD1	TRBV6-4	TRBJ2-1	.	CASSLGQGGDEQFF	TGTGCCAGCAGTTTAGGACAGGGTGGGGATGAGCAGTTCTTC
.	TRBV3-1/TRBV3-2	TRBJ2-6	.	CASSGANVLTF	TGTGCCTCCTCTGGGGCCAACGTCCTGACTTTC
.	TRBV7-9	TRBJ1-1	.	CASSFSGTLNTEAFF	TGTGCCAGCAGCTTCTCCGGGACATTGAACACTGAAGCTTTCTTT
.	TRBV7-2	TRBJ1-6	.	CASSLVIRGDSPLHF	TGTGCCAGCAGCTTAGTTATTAGGGGGGATTCACCCCTCCACTTT
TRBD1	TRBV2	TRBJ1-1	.	CANRDRLNTEAFF	TGTGCCAACCGGGACAGGCTGAACACTGAAGCTTTCTTT
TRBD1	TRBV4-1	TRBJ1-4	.	CASSHSGQGNNEKLFF	TGCGCCAGCAGCCACTCTGGACAGGGCAATAATGAAAAACTGTTTTTT
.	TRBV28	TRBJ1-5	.	CASSLVFVGVQGNQPQHF	TGTGCCAGCAGTTTGGTTTTCGTGGGGGTGCAAGGCAATCAGCCCCAGCATTTT
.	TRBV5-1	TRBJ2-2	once	CASSLAPTGELFF	TGCGCCAGCAGCTTGGCCCCGACCGGGGAGCTGTTTTTT
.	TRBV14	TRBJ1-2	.	CASSEGLNYGYTF	TGTGCCAGCAGCGAGGGACTAAACTATGGCTACACCTTC
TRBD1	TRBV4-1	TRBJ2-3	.	CASSQDDRGQTDTQYF	TGCGCCAGCAGCCAAGACGACAGGGGCCAAACAGATACGCAGTATTTT
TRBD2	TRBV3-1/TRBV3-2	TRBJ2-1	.	CASSYRRGGLYNEQFF	TGTGCCAGCAGCTACCGTCGGGGGGGCCTCTACAATGAGCAGTTCTTC
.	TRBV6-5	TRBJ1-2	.	CARIENYGYTF	TGTGCCAGGATCGAGAACTATGGCTACACCTTC
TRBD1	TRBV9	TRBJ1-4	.	CASSFRDSVNEKLFF	TGTGCCAGCAGCTTCCGGGACAGTGTTAATGAAAAACTGTTTTTT